This T cell receptor (beta chain) was identified during a study of CD8+ T cells in alopecia areata. General study points: Researchers report lesional scalp, most notably alopecia totalis/universalis, outstripped normal scalp in clonality.

Alopecia areata patients provided lesional scalp punch biopsies and peripheral blood, both collected for the study. Sorted out of PBMCs were CD4+ T cells and CD8+ T cells. TCR sequencing used cDNA made by reverse transcription of extracted RNA. Repertoires were generated with immunoSEQ multiplex PCR, while TCRdb's copy carries only in-frame clones and drops some. This table holds 250,000 or so clones, roughly two thirds found once. Remarks on this clone: What it binds is not known.

With 2 bases clipped from V and 4 bases from J, the junction kept 18 bases outside the gene matches. CDR3 length: 19 residues. CDR1 is SGHTA, CDR2 FQGNSA, per germline. The source is a human donor with alopecia areata. The source material was CD4+ T cells sorted from blood, sampled at week 0. The J gene is TRBJ2-7, the V gene TRBV7-2; 9 bases align to TRBD1. The CDR3 nucleotides are TGTGCCAGCAGCTTATCGCCTCCAATACCGGGACAGGGTAAATACGAGCAGTACTTC. It is translated as CASSLSPPIPGQGKYEQYF.